This TCR beta chain came from a study of blood T cells in healthy people across ages. Study-wide points: Relative to aged donors, long-lived donors carried more naive CD4+ cells and displayed higher diversity. Roughly linearly, TCR beta diversity per million T cells fell as age increased.

Primed by a sample-barcoded 5' primer and a J-beta primer mix, a second PCR proceeded for 7 to 11 cycles. A template-switch adaptor with 12 random nucleotides tagged each cDNA molecule. TCRdb reanalysed the 5' RACE reads using MiXCR and keeps one entry per CDR3 protein. The sample lists about 640,000 distinct CDR3 sequences, 45% to 65% occurring once. To note about this clonotype: Its antigen is as yet unknown.

The CDR3 has 14 residues. Germline CDR1 reads SNHLY; CDR2 reads FYNNEI. Trimming stripped 0 bases from V and 4 bases from J, with 9 bases between. This sequence was found in a man aged 55 to 70 in good health. Sequencing input: blood. The chain uses TRBV2 and TRBJ1-2; no reliable D call. The CDR3 is CASSEAVGSYGYTF. CDR3 DNA: TGTGCCAGCAGTGAAGCGGTGGGAAGCTATGGCTACACCTTC.